Below, 28 T cell receptor beta chains from the same sample are listed, as sequenced in a study of cytotoxic CD8 clonotypes in ibrutinib-treated CLL. Using immunoSEQ multiplex PCR, the repertoire was profiled, and TCRdb retains in-frame clones only, with some absent. The data show over 45,000 clones, 54% seen once. Sample: PBMCs, taken at disease progression, from a patient treated with ibrutinib. Source of these receptors: a human donor with chronic lymphocytic leukemia.

On this clone itself: Other DNA variants within this sample encode the same CDR3. The chain combines TRBV5-1 with TRBJ2-2, with D possibly TRBD1 on 5 matching bases. CDR3 length: 15 residues. Per the germline V gene, CDR1 is SGHRS and CDR2 is YFSETQ. V lost 0 bases to trimming and J lost 1 base, with 7 bases between them. CDR3 amino acids: CASSLVTGNTGELFF. Here the CDR3 DNA reads TGCGCCAGCAGCTTGGTTACAGGGAACACCGGGGAGCTGTTTTTT.

This clone was picked up a small number of times. The CDR3 region has the DNA TGTGCCAGCAGCGTAACGAGACTAGCGCCCCAGTACTTC. It is translated as CASSVTRLAPQYF. This chain connects TRBV9 to TRBJ2-5; 8 bases agree with TRBD2. This CDR3 is built from 13 residues. CDR1 SGDLS and CDR2 YYNGEE come from the germline V gene. The V segment lost 1 base and the J segment 9 bases; nucleotides outside the gene matches: 5.

The count of this clone is one. The J gene is TRBJ1-1, the V gene TRBV28; D is perhaps TRBD1 (5 bases). The CDR3 is 13 amino acids. Trimming took off 5 bases at V and 5 bases at J, with 12 bases between the two ends. Germline V lookup: CDR1 MDHEN, CDR2 SYDVKM. CDR3 region: CASSTQGRTEAFF. The CDR3 DNA sequence: TGTGCCAGCAGTACGCAGGGCCGGACTGAAGCTTTCTTT.

The chain has TRBV11-3 and TRBJ1-2; D is undetermined. V was trimmed by 1 base and J by 3 bases, leaving 6 bases between them. This CDR3 spans 13 amino acids. Germline V gene sequence: CDR1 SGHNT, CDR2 YENEEA. The CDR3 nucleotides read TGTGCCAGCAGCTTAGGATTAGACTATGGCTACACCTTC. Residues: CASSLGLDYGYTF.

This rearrangement joins TRBV19 to TRBJ1-2; 7 positions match TRBD1. J was trimmed by 2 bases and V by 3 bases; bases with no gene match: 9. Germline V gene sequence: CDR1 LNHDA, CDR2 SQIVND (reference sequence). The CDR3 extends over 16 amino acids. CDR3 in amino acids: CASSITTGRRNYGYTF. CDR3 bases: TGTGCCAGTAGTATCACGACAGGGCGCCGAAACTATGGCTACACCTTC.

The V call is TRBV6-5, the J call TRBJ2-7, with D perhaps assigned TRBD1 or TRBD2 (5 bases each). CDR3 length: 11 amino acids. Germline V gene data show CDR1 as MNHEY and CDR2 as SVGAGI. Deletions cut 6 bases from V and 6 bases from J, with 9 bases between. For the CDR3, the DNA is TGTGCCAGCAGAACTAGGGGCGAGCAGTACTTC. It is translated as CASRTRGEQYF.

The chain is built from TRBV7-8 and TRBJ2-7; 11 nucleotides line up with TRBD2. This CDR3 is built from 13 residues. Losses at the gene ends were 10 bases for V and 8 bases for J; bases not matched to a gene: 10. Germline values: CDR1 SGHVS, CDR2 FQNEAQ. CDR3 amino acids: CATVAGGHSKQYF. CDR3 sequence (DNA): TGTGCCACCGTAGCGGGAGGGCATTCTAAGCAGTACTTC.

This clone was seen a handful of times. The chain employs TRBV5-4 and TRBJ1-2; D gene ambiguous. V lost 4 bases and J lost 6, with 16 bases in between. CDR3 length equals 14 residues. Germline CDR1 is SGHNT and CDR2 is YYREEE (reference sequence). In DNA form, the CDR3 reads TGTGCCAGCAGCCCCGTAGAGGCGCTCGATGGCTACACCTTC. Protein sequence: CASSPVEALDGYTF.

J is TRBJ1-2 and V is TRBV9, with no clear D. The CDR3 extends over 13 amino acids. Germline lookup yields CDR1 SGDLS and CDR2 YYNGEE. Between the trimmed V and J ends, which lost 3 bases and 11 bases, there was a span of 17 bases. The CDR3 is CASSDGLGVRYTF. The CDR3 nucleotides are TGTGCCAGCAGCGACGGATTAGGCGTCAGGTACACCTTC.

In this sample, this clone turned up once. This chain connects TRBV11-3 to TRBJ2-5, with D possibly TRBD2 on 5 matching bases. The germline V and J ends were trimmed by 4 bases and 5 bases, with 11 bases remaining between them. The V gene's germline CDR1 is SGHNT and CDR2 YENEEA. CDR3 length: 13 amino acids. The CDR3 region has the DNA TGTGCCAGCAGCTCAGGAGGTGGGGAGACCCAGTACTTC. Its protein is CASSSGGGETQYF.

The V and J genes are TRBV19 and TRBJ2-1; 7 nucleotides match TRBD2. Germline CDR1 reads LNHDA; CDR2 reads SQIVND (reference sequence). The CDR3 is made up of 16 amino acids. V gave up 3 bases and J gave up 2 bases; unmatched junction bases: 7. The CDR3 loop is CASSMLAVNTYNEQFF. DNA for the CDR3: TGTGCCAGTAGTATGCTAGCGGTAAATACCTACAATGAGCAGTTCTTC.

The V and J genes are TRBV30 and TRBJ2-3; the match to TRBD2 covers 9 bases. The CDR3 has 14 residues. V dropped 3 bases and J dropped 1; count of bases not matched to a gene: 2. Germline assignment: CDR1 GTSNPN and CDR2 SVGIG (reference sequence). The chain's CDR3 is CAWRLAGGTDTQYF. The CDR3 bases are TGTGCCTGGAGATTAGCGGGGGGCACAGATACGCAGTATTTT. Together with reference TRBV30 and TRBJ2-3, the CDR3 gives the full variable domain: SQTIHQWPATLVQPVGSPLSLECTVEGTSNPNLYWYRQAAGRGLQLLFYSVGIGQISSEVPQNLSASRPQDRQFILSSKKLLLSDSGFYLCAWRLAGGTDTQYFGPGTRLTVL.

The genes are TRBV30 and TRBJ2-5; the D gene is possibly TRBD1 (6 bases). CDR3 length: 15 residues. Germline V CDR1 and CDR2: GTSNPN, SVGIG (reference sequence). V lost 2 bases and J 4 bases, leaving 17 bases between the germline ends. CDR3 sequence: CAWSSSDSHRETQYF. The CDR3 DNA reads TGTGCCTGGAGTTCCTCGGACAGCCACCGAGAGACCCAGTACTTC.

The chain links TRBV20-1 to TRBJ1-2; 7 bases map to TRBD1. The trim removed 0 bases at V and 13 bases at J, leaving 5 bases unmatched. The CDR3 spans 11 residues. The germline V gene encodes CDR1 DFQATT and CDR2 SNEGSKA (reference sequence). CDR3 DNA: TGCAGTGCTAGAGACGACAGGGACCCCACCTTC. It yields the protein CSARDDRDPTF.

The rearrangement links TRBV30 to TRBJ1-4; 12 nucleotides match TRBD1. There are 15 residues in the CDR3. Germline-derived CDR1 and CDR2 are GTSNPN and SVGIG (reference sequence). V shed 1 base and J 5 bases; nucleotides not matched to a gene: 2. The CDR3 bases are TGTGCCTGGAGTGCCGGGACAGGGGGCAATGAAAAACTGTTTTTT. It specifies CAWSAGTGGNEKLFF.

The J gene is TRBJ2-7, the V gene TRBV15, with D perhaps TRBD1 (7 bases). There are 13 residues in the CDR3. Germline V gene lookup returns CDR1 LNHNV and CDR2 YYDKDF (reference sequence). Trimming stripped 5 bases from V and 2 bases from J, with 10 bases between. CDR3 sequence (DNA): TGTGCCACCAGCGGCGGGACAGCCTACGAGCAGTACTTC. Translation gives CATSGGTAYEQYF. The entire variable domain, with the rest obtained from reference TRBV15 and TRBJ2-7, is as follows: DAMVIQNPRYQVTQFGKPVTLSCSQTLNHNVMYWYQQKSSQAPKLLFHYYDKDFNNEADTPDNFQSRRPNTSFCFLDIRSPGLGDTAMYLCATSGGTAYEQYFGPGTRLTVT.

There are many counts of this clone. The chain has TRBV5-1 and TRBJ1-1, with TRBD1 identical over 11 bases. Per the germline V gene, CDR1 is SGHRS and CDR2 is YFSETQ. This CDR3 has 17 residues. The V and J ends lost 4 bases and 0 bases, in that order; junction bases with no gene match: 8. The chain's CDR3 is CASSLWGTGGLNTEAFF. In DNA, the CDR3 is TGCGCCAGCAGCCTGTGGGGGACAGGGGGTCTGAACACTGAAGCTTTCTTT.

In its sample, this clone was seen a few times. The chain recombines TRBV27 with TRBJ1-5; the D is unclear. The CDR3 totals 13 residues. Germline V gene data show CDR1 as MNHEY and CDR2 as SMNVEV (reference sequence). V was clipped by 0 bases and J by 7 bases, with 7 bases between them. CDR3 protein: CASSLSRKQPQHF. CDR3 nucleotide sequence: TGTGCCAGCAGTTTATCGAGGAAACAGCCCCAGCATTTT.

This clone has a handful of counts. The chain recombines TRBV7-3 with TRBJ1-1, with 9 positions matching TRBD1. Germline-derived CDR1 and CDR2 are SGHTA and FQGTGA. This CDR3 has 13 amino acids. V trimming: 6 bases; J trimming: 11 bases; junction bases outside the gene matches: 10. CDR3 sequence reads: CASSPGQGNLAFF. CDR3 bases: TGTGCCAGCAGTCCGGGACAGGGCAACTTGGCTTTCTTT.

This clone was seen more than once but under ten times. V gene TRBV28 combines with J gene TRBJ1-5; D not certain. The CDR3 consists of 14 residues. Trimming removed 6 bases from V and 0 bases from J, with 9 bases in between. Germline values: CDR1 MDHEN, CDR2 SYDVKM. In nucleotides, the CDR3 is TGTGCCAGCAGCCGAGGACTTAGCAATCAGCCCCAGCATTTT. It codes for CASSRGLSNQPQHF.

The CDR3 sequence is CASRGLTAETQYF. CDR3 bases: TGTGCCAGCAGGGGACTAACGGCAGAGACCCAGTACTTC. The chain has TRBV27 and TRBJ2-5; 7 bases map to TRBD2. The germline V gene encodes CDR1 MNHEY and CDR2 SMNVEV (reference sequence). V shed 6 bases and J 4 bases; nucleotides not matched to a gene: 5. This CDR3 contains 13 residues.

The CDR3, as DNA: TGTGCCTGGAAGTCGCTTGGAGAGACCCAGTACTTC. Protein product: CAWKSLGETQYF. The chain joins TRBV30 to TRBJ2-5; no firm D call. From germline, CDR1 is GTSNPN and CDR2 SVGIG (reference sequence). This CDR3 is 12 amino acids long. V was trimmed by 4 bases and J by 4 bases, leaving 10 bases between them.

This clone was observed a few times. V is TRBV28 and J is TRBJ1-5; 8 positions agree with TRBD1. V trimming: 4 bases; J trimming: 3 bases; junction bases outside the gene matches: 2. Germline values: CDR1 MDHEN, CDR2 SYDVKM. This CDR3 has 14 amino acids. For the CDR3, the DNA is TGTGCCAGCAGTTGGACAGGGTTCAATCAGCCCCAGCATTTT. Its translation: CASSWTGFNQPQHF.

The chain is built from TRBV11-1 and TRBJ2-7; D not certain. This CDR3 region has 12 residues. Germline loops: CDR1 SGHAT, CDR2 FQDESV (reference sequence). V lost 2 bases and J 7 bases, leaving 9 bases between the germline ends. CDR3 nucleotide sequence: TGTGCCAGCAGCTTAATTGTGGGAGAGCAGTACTTC. Translating it yields CASSLIVGEQYF. The whole variable domain, remainder taken from reference TRBV11-1 and TRBJ2-7, is EAEVAQSPRYKITEKSQAVAFWCDPISGHATLYWYRQILGQGPELLVQFQDESVVDDSQLPKDRFSAERLKGVDSTLKIQPAELGDSAMYLCASSLIVGEQYFGPGTRLTVT.

V usage is TRBV10-3 and J usage is TRBJ2-3, with D uncertain. This CDR3 is 11 amino acids long. The V end lost 7 bases, the J end lost 4 bases, and 6 bases lay between the germline ends. Germline loops: CDR1 ENHRY, CDR2 SYGVKD. The DNA for the CDR3 is TGTGCCATCATGACCTCAGATACGCAGTATTTT. Encoded protein: CAIMTSDTQYF.

Only a few counts were recorded for this clone. The V gene is TRBV7-2, the J gene TRBJ2-7; D is ambiguous. Trimming pared 2 bases from V and 5 bases from J, leaving 13 bases between. There are 14 residues in the CDR3. Germline-derived CDR1 and CDR2 are SGHTA and FQGNSA. The CDR3 nucleotides read TGTGCCAGCAGCTTACACAAGCTGGGTCACGAGCAGTACTTC. Amino acid sequence: CASSLHKLGHEQYF.

The rearrangement uses TRBV2 and TRBJ1-1; D not resolved. Trimming removed 2 bases at V and 0 bases at J, with 7 bases between. The CDR3 covers 14 residues. The V gene's germline CDR1 is SNHLY and CDR2 FYNNEI. CDR3 sequence reads: CASSERVVNTEAFF. CDR3 bases: TGTGCCAGCAGTGAACGGGTCGTGAACACTGAAGCTTTCTTT.

The gene calls are TRBV7-9 and TRBJ1-2; 8 positions match TRBD1. Germline V lookup: CDR1 SEHNR, CDR2 FQNEAQ (reference sequence). V lost 1 base and J lost 3; bases outside the gene matches: 4. This CDR3 spans 15 amino acids. The CDR3 DNA follows: TGTGCCAGCAGCTTAGGGACAGGGAGTGACTATGGCTACACCTTC. This gives the protein CASSLGTGSDYGYTF.